This TCR beta chain was profiled in a study of cytomegalovirus exposure and HLA in healthy donors. Broader study findings: In a later analysis, about 17,000 TCR beta sequences were associated with HLA alleles at 0.05 false discovery rate. HLA restriction was apparent for most CMV-associated TCR beta chains in a later analysis.

Germline V gene data show CDR1 as SGHNT and CDR2 as YENEEA. CDR3 length: 15 residues. The ends lost 6 bases at V and 5 bases at J; junction bases unmatched: 12. For this clone: As yet, its antigen is unknown.

This cohort consisted of healthy bone marrow donors. This PCR relied on a set of 60 Vbeta primers and 13 Jbeta primers. The assay was immunoSEQ multiplex PCR, and TCRdb's table has in-frame clones only and misses some. The sample records about 130,000 clones, 65% to 80% being singletons. The chain is built from TRBV11-3 and TRBJ2-5; 7 bases are a match to TRBD1. Sequences were obtained from PBMCs. This TCR was recovered from a man under 40 in good health and CMV-seronegative. CDR3 sequence (DNA): TGTGCCAGCAGTCCGGGACAGCAAGATGGGGAGACCCAGTACTTC. Its translation: CASSPGQQDGETQYF.